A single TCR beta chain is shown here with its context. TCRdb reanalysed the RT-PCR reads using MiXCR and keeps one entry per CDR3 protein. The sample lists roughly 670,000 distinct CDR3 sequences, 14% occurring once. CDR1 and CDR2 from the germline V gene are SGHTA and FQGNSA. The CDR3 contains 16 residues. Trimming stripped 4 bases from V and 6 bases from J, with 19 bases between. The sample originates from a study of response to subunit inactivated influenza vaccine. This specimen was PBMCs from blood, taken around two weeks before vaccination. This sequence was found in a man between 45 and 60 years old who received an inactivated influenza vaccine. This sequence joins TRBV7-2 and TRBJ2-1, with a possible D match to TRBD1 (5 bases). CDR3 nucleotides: TGTGCCAGCAGCTCACGAGACAGCCGCCGAGGCAATGAGCAGTTCTTC. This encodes CASSSRDSRRGNEQFF.